The rows below give T cell receptor beta chains drawn from one sample of a study of control samples from healthy donors and cancer patients. TCRdb's table, derived via immunoSEQ multiplex PCR, lists solely in-frame clones and lacks some. The table lists around 77,000 clones, around 94% of them singletons. The sequenced material came from blood. Receptor source: a woman aged 55-70 years in good health. The CDR3 runs from the conserved cysteine through the conserved F or W. The D gene is left open where the match is weak. Clone size is given for some rows only: seen once, a few or many times, or a class if the clone is expanded.

d_call: .; j_call: TRBJ1-5; clone_size: once; v_call: TRBV2; cdr3_length: 15; cdr3_aa: CASSTGGAGNQPQHF; cdr3_nt: TGTGCCAGCAGCACCGGGGGGGCTGGCAATCAGCCCCAGCATTTT
d_call: .; j_call: TRBJ1-5; clone_size: .; v_call: TRBV10-1; cdr3_length: 13; cdr3_aa: CASSQGFNQPQHF; cdr3_nt: TGCGCCAGCAGTCAGGGGTTCAATCAGCCCCAGCATTTT
d_call: .; j_call: TRBJ2-3; clone_size: .; v_call: TRBV24-1; cdr3_length: 14; cdr3_aa: CATSAGDSTDTQYF; cdr3_nt: TGTGCCACCAGTGCAGGGGACAGCACAGATACGCAGTATTTT
d_call: TRBD1; j_call: TRBJ1-1; clone_size: .; v_call: TRBV10-3; cdr3_length: 13; cdr3_aa: CAISRQGGTEAFF; cdr3_nt: TGTGCCATCAGCCGACAGGGTGGCACTGAAGCTTTCTTT
d_call: .; j_call: TRBJ1-2; clone_size: .; v_call: TRBV19; cdr3_length: 17; cdr3_aa: CASSIGDARGASYGYTF; cdr3_nt: TGTGCCAGTAGTATAGGGGACGCCCGTGGGGCTTCCTATGGCTACACCTTC
d_call: .; j_call: TRBJ2-7; clone_size: .; v_call: TRBV10-3; cdr3_length: 11; cdr3_aa: CAISDRYEQYF; cdr3_nt: TGTGCCATCTCAGACAGATACGAGCAGTACTTC
d_call: TRBD1; j_call: TRBJ2-7; clone_size: once; v_call: TRBV5-1; cdr3_length: 14; cdr3_aa: CASSDTTGNYEQYF; cdr3_nt: TGCGCCAGCAGCGATACGACAGGGAACTACGAGCAGTACTTC
d_call: .; j_call: TRBJ2-6; clone_size: .; v_call: TRBV5-1; cdr3_length: 17; cdr3_aa: CASSAMNVGSGANVLTF; cdr3_nt: TGCGCCAGCAGCGCTATGAACGTGGGGTCTGGGGCCAACGTCCTGACTTTC
d_call: .; j_call: TRBJ1-1; clone_size: medium-sized; v_call: TRBV6-5; cdr3_length: 14; cdr3_aa: CASRAANLNTEAFF; cdr3_nt: TGTGCCAGCAGGGCGGCCAACTTGAACACTGAAGCTTTCTTT
d_call: TRBD1; j_call: TRBJ1-3; clone_size: .; v_call: TRBV18; cdr3_length: 17; cdr3_aa: CASSRSLWTGSGNTIYF; cdr3_nt: TGTGCCAGCTCACGATCCTTGTGGACAGGCTCTGGAAACACCATATATTTT
d_call: TRBD1; j_call: TRBJ1-2; clone_size: .; v_call: TRBV11-2; cdr3_length: 15; cdr3_aa: CASSSGQHINYGYTF; cdr3_nt: TGTGCCAGCAGCTCGGGACAGCATATAAACTATGGCTACACCTTC
d_call: .; j_call: TRBJ2-7; clone_size: .; v_call: TRBV18; cdr3_length: 11; cdr3_aa: CASSSAYEQYF; cdr3_nt: TGTGCCAGCTCGTCCGCCTACGAGCAGTACTTC
d_call: .; j_call: TRBJ2-1; clone_size: .; v_call: TRBV29-1; cdr3_length: 14; cdr3_aa: CSVEWGGRGNEQFF; cdr3_nt: TGCAGCGTTGAGTGGGGCGGAAGAGGGAATGAGCAGTTCTTC
d_call: .; j_call: TRBJ1-2; clone_size: .; v_call: TRBV12-2; cdr3_length: 14; cdr3_aa: CASRAADRADGYTF; cdr3_nt: TGTGCAAGTCGCGCTGCTGACAGGGCGGATGGCTACACCTTC
d_call: .; j_call: TRBJ2-6; clone_size: .; v_call: TRBV29-1; cdr3_length: 12; cdr3_aa: CSVEGGANVLTF; cdr3_nt: TGCAGCGTTGAAGGTGGGGCCAACGTCCTGACTTTC
d_call: .; j_call: TRBJ2-1; clone_size: .; v_call: TRBV5-1; cdr3_length: 15; cdr3_aa: CASSLAGESYNEQFF; cdr3_nt: TGCGCCAGCAGCTTGGCCGGGGAGTCCTACAATGAGCAGTTCTTC
d_call: TRBD1; j_call: TRBJ2-1; clone_size: .; v_call: TRBV7-9; cdr3_length: 16; cdr3_aa: CASSSLLGTGGNEQFF; cdr3_nt: TGTGCCAGCAGCTCCCTATTGGGGACAGGGGGCAATGAGCAGTTCTTC
d_call: TRBD2; j_call: TRBJ2-7; clone_size: .; v_call: TRBV15; cdr3_length: 18; cdr3_aa: CATSRDREGLAGLYEQYF; cdr3_nt: TGTGCCACCAGCAGAGATAGGGAAGGACTAGCGGGATTGTACGAGCAGTACTTC
d_call: .; j_call: TRBJ2-3; clone_size: .; v_call: TRBV14; cdr3_length: 12; cdr3_aa: CASRDSTDTQYF; cdr3_nt: TGTGCCAGCAGGGATAGCACAGATACGCAGTATTTT